This T cell receptor beta chain derives from a study of CD8 T cells in Susac syndrome (dated by TCRdb to between 2018 and 2021). With regard to the full study: Whether CD8+ T cell activation and differentiation in Susac syndrome was antigen driven was tested using repertoire sequencing.

RNA was extracted with the RNeasy kit and about 0.5 to 1 ug was reverse transcribed using random hexamers. The immunoSEQ multiplex PCR assay, which covers 54 Vbeta and 13 Jbeta segments, was used to amplify TCR beta CDR3 regions. PCR amplification bias was corrected by using a synthetic template baseline for primer optimization and computational correction. The authors' analysis ran thus. Reads were annotated to V, D and J genes per IMGT and analyzed with immunoSEQ Analyzer, keeping only productive sequences. To calculate clonality, Shannon entropy was normalized by log2 of the number of productive unique sequences and then subtracted from one. For each patient and control, public and private clones were evaluated within the 100 most prevalent clones. Clones were defined as Susac-specific if absent from the healthy and MS cohorts, from under 1,200 published viral clones and from other ImmuneACCESS disease sequences. In TCRdb, the public reads were trimmed at Q25 with fastp and aligned with MiXCR, with productive beta chains retained. Each CDR3 protein appears once, grouped with its most common genes and DNA. In this record, the V and J calls reflect TCRdb's handling and not the investigators' own analysis. The sample includes over 150,000 distinct CDR3 sequences, with roughly 92% observed a single time. 0.09% to 0.1% of the sample belongs to the ten largest clones.

With regard to this clonotype: The antigen this receptor binds is unknown. Within one base of it there is no much larger clone, and no base qualities were kept.

What the study reported, not specific to this receptor: The number of individuals in the TCR sequencing and HLA analysis was recognized as being relatively small.

Peripheral blood CD8+ and CD4+ T cells from healthy donors, Susac syndrome patients and multiple sclerosis patients were profiled using high-throughput TCR beta sequencing. The multiple sclerosis controls were treatment-naive patients whose relapsing-remitting disease, either stable or active, fulfilled the revised McDonald criteria. Bulk CD8+ and CD4+ T cells were purified magnetically by negative isolation, whereas CD8+ TEMRA cells were enriched by FACS. Blood was drawn into EDTA tubes, processed within 24 hours, and PBMCs were isolated by density gradient centrifugation. PBMCs destined for TCR sequencing were cryopreserved in liquid nitrogen and later thawed in a 37 °C water bath. The sorted or isolated CD4+, CD8+ and CD8+ TEMRA cells had a purity of 90% or higher. Including cysteine and phenylalanine, the CDR3 has 16 amino acids. Left in the record is the CDR3 DNA by itself, 48 bases read in frame from the first base. Looking up the germline V gene yields CDR1 SGHRS and CDR2 YFSETQ. Trimming takes 0 bases off V and 6 bases off J; junction bases not matched to a gene: 7.

The chain is encoded by TRBV5-1 joined to TRBJ2-3, and TRBD2 aligns with 10 junction nucleotides. The TCR comes from a human donor with multiple sclerosis. Material: CD4+ T cells from PBMCs. The sequenced DNA is TGCGCCAGCAGCTTGGGGGCGGGGGGACTAGCGGATACGCAGTATTTT. Its product reads: CASSLGAGGLADTQYF.